One T cell receptor beta chain is described in this entry. As yet, its antigen is unknown. These data belong to a study of T cells in Graves' hyperthyroidism and ophthalmopathy. V lost 4 bases, J lost 5 bases, and 7 bases stayed unmatched. This CDR3 has 16 residues. Germline loops: CDR1 MGHRA, CDR2 YSYEKL. Overall study results and limits: The model foresaw ophthalmopathy a median around seven months prior to onset.

Patients with ophthalmopathy all had a Clinical Activity Score of at least 3, a NOSPECS grade of at least 4 and duration under 3 months. Amplified TCR beta CDR3 regions came from RNA transcripts. TCR CDR3 underwent first-round RT-PCR with the HTBI primer set. TCRdb re-analysed the multiplex PCR reads in MiXCR, keeping a single row per CDR3 protein. The profile covers 330,000 or so distinct CDR3 sequences, with approximately 18% appearing a single time and approximately 35% taken by the ten largest. Sequencing was done on a sample of blood. This clonotype was obtained from a man aged 50 to 59 with Graves' ophthalmopathy. The chain carries TRBV4-1 and TRBJ1-4, with 10 bases that match TRBD1. Here the CDR3 reads CASSPVPGQGNEKLFF. The CDR3, as DNA: TGCGCCAGCAGCCCGGTACCGGGACAGGGGAATGAAAAACTGTTTTTT.